This T cell receptor beta chain was sequenced in a study of lymphopenia after photon versus proton radiotherapy. Findings and limits, study-wide: Oligoclonal CD8+ Temra expansion after nadir drove photon patients' diversity drop. Better survival with proton therapy was suggested as possible, not demonstrated.

Clones were sequenced by immunoSEQ multiplex PCR, and TCRdb holds only the in-frame ones, with some missing. The sample carries 35,000 to 45,000 clones, roughly four fifths recorded once. With respect to this clone: What it binds is unknown.

This specimen was peripheral blood, taken from a patient treated with proton-based radiotherapy. The TCR was taken from a woman aged 70-85 years with pancreatic cancer.

The CDR3 region is CASSPGGTYEQYF. Here the CDR3 DNA reads TGTGCCAGCAGTCCTGGCGGGACCTACGAGCAGTACTTC. This chain links TRBV28 with TRBJ2-7; the D gene is possibly TRBD2 (6 bases). Germline CDR1 is MDHEN and CDR2 is SYDVKM. The CDR3 runs 13 residues. Trimming removed 5 bases from V and 2 bases from J, with 10 bases in between.